One sample yielded the 8 T cell receptor beta chains listed below, sequenced in a study of blood T cell repertoires in COVID-19 (dated by TCRdb to the early 2020s). The method behind the library was the immunoSEQ multiplex PCR assay. TCRdb obtained this table from immuneACCESS and retained in-frame rearrangements with V and J assigned. These tables miss some clones; where compared with another copy, unresolved V genes account for less than half of the shortfall, and the remainder is unexplained. The table for this sample lists some 230,000 clones; approximately 86% of them were counted only once. Of the sample, roughly 10% falls within the top ten clones. What was sequenced was peripheral blood. Receptors were obtained from a woman in her fifties or sixties with COVID-19, enrolled during active disease.

The rearrangement uses TRBV5-1 and TRBJ2-1; 7 nucleotides line up with TRBD1. Trimming took 4 bases from V and 8 from J; bases not matched to a gene: 6. The CDR3 contains 13 residues. The germline V gene has CDR1 SGHRS and CDR2 YFSETQ. DNA for the CDR3: TGCGCCAGCAGCGGTGAGGGGGCGTATGAGCAGTTCTTC. The encoded protein is CASSGEGAYEQFF.

V usage is TRBV11-2 and J usage is TRBJ2-2; 7 bases are shared with TRBD1. V gave up 0 bases and J gave up 6 bases; unmatched junction bases: 7. This CDR3 has 16 amino acids. Germline V gene lookup returns CDR1 SGHAT and CDR2 FQNNGV. The CDR3 reads CASSLERGGRAGELFF. The CDR3 bases are TGTGCCAGCAGCTTAGAAAGAGGGGGCAGGGCCGGGGAGCTGTTTTTT.

The chain links TRBV6-5 to TRBJ2-1; no definite D call. From germline, CDR1 is MNHEY and CDR2 SVGAGI. V shed 5 bases and J shed 0 bases, with 11 bases lying between them. The CDR3 is 15 residues long. The CDR3 coding sequence is TGTGCCAGCAGTCTAAGTATAGCCTCCTACAATGAGCAGTTCTTC. As protein: CASSLSIASYNEQFF.

The J gene is TRBJ2-2, the V gene TRBV28; D perhaps matches TRBD1 (5 bases). V was pared by 4 bases and J by 6 bases, with 15 bases between. The V gene's germline CDR1 is MDHEN and CDR2 SYDVKM. The CDR3 spans 15 residues. The CDR3 protein is CASSSREFLAGELFF. Here the CDR3 DNA reads TGTGCCAGCAGTTCCAGGGAATTTTTGGCCGGGGAGCTGTTTTTT.

The V gene is TRBV6-5, the J gene TRBJ2-7, with 12 bases lining up with TRBD1. The CDR3 runs 16 residues. CDR1 is MNHEY and CDR2 is SVGAGI in the germline V gene. In DNA form, the CDR3 reads TGTGCCAGCAGTTTCTCCGGGACAGGGGGCTCCAACGAGCAGTACGTC. Its protein is CASSFSGTGGSNEQYV.

The J gene is TRBJ2-3, the V gene TRBV6-6, with D perhaps TRBD2 (5 bases). V was cut by 2 bases and J by 4 bases, with 10 bases left in between. Germline V lookup: CDR1 MNHNY, CDR2 SVGAGI (reference sequence). The CDR3 is made up of 14 amino acids. The CDR3 region is CASSYVGVPDTQYF. DNA of the CDR3: TGTGCCAGCAGTTACGTCGGGGTTCCAGATACGCAGTATTTT.

The V and J genes are TRBV6-5 and TRBJ1-6; TRBD1 matches 8 bases. Trimming removed 6 bases from V and 2 bases from J; junction bases left unmatched: 3. The germline CDR1 and CDR2 sequences are MNHEY and SVGAGI. This CDR3 comprises 15 residues. The CDR3 protein is CASRDRGAYNSPLHF. CDR3 nucleotides: TGTGCCAGCAGAGACAGGGGTGCCTATAATTCACCCCTCCACTTT.

The J gene is TRBJ2-3, the V gene TRBV19, with TRBD2 as a possible D gene (6 bases). The germline CDR1 and CDR2 sequences are LNHDA and SQIVND (reference sequence). CDR3 length equals 14 residues. Trimming stripped 7 bases from V and 2 bases from J, with 13 bases between. This chain's CDR3 is CASTDRTITDTQYF. CDR3 in DNA: TGTGCCAGTACCGATAGGACTATCACAGATACGCAGTATTTT.